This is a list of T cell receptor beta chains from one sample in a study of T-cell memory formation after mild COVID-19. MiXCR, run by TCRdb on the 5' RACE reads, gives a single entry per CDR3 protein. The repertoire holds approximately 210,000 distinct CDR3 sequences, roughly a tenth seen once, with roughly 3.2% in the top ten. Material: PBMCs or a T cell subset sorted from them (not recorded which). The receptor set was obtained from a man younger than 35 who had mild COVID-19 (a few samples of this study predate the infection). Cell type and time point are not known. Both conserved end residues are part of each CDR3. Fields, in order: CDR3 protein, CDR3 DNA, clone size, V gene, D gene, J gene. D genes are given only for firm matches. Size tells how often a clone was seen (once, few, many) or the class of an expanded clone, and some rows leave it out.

CASRLAGGQETQYF,TGTGCCAGCAGATTAGCGGGGGGGCAAGAGACGCAGTATTTT,.,TRBV6-2/TRBV6-3,TRBD2,TRBJ2-3
CASRLAGGKIYEQYF,TGTGCCAGCAGGTTAGCGGGGGGGAAGATCTACGAGCAGTACTTC,few,TRBV7-2,TRBD2,TRBJ2-7
CASSQGTGAQHGRNF,TGTGCCAGCAGCCAAGGGACAGGGGCCCAGCACGGCAGGAACTTC,few,TRBV3-1,TRBD1,TRBJ2-7
CASSQDSRVGYTF,TGCGCCAGCAGCCAAGATTCACGTGTGGGCTACACCTTC,many,TRBV4-3,.,TRBJ1-2
CSAVRRTGSYNEQFF,TGCAGTGCTGTTCGAAGGACAGGGTCCTACAATGAGCAGTTCTTC,.,TRBV20-1,TRBD1,TRBJ2-1
CASSKSGGANTGELFF,TGCGCCAGCAGCAAAAGTGGGGGGGCGAACACCGGGGAGCTGTTTTTT,few,TRBV5-1,TRBD2,TRBJ2-2
CASRTWTGSSPLHF,TGTGCCAGCAGAACTTGGACAGGGAGTTCACCCCTCCACTTT,few,TRBV6-2/TRBV6-3,TRBD1,TRBJ1-6
CASSEVAGDTQYF,TGTGCCAGCAGTGAGGTAGCCGGGGATACGCAGTATTTT,.,TRBV2,.,TRBJ2-3
CASSPLGAGRMETQYF,TGTGCCAGCAGTCCCCTCGGAGCGGGGCGCATGGAGACCCAGTACTTC,many,TRBV7-6,TRBD2,TRBJ2-5
CASTHPGAKNIQYF,TGTGCCAGCACTCATCCGGGAGCCAAAAACATTCAGTACTTC,.,TRBV6-5,.,TRBJ2-4
CSVGHRQETQYF,TGCAGCGTTGGGCATAGACAAGAGACCCAGTACTTC,.,TRBV29-1,.,TRBJ2-5